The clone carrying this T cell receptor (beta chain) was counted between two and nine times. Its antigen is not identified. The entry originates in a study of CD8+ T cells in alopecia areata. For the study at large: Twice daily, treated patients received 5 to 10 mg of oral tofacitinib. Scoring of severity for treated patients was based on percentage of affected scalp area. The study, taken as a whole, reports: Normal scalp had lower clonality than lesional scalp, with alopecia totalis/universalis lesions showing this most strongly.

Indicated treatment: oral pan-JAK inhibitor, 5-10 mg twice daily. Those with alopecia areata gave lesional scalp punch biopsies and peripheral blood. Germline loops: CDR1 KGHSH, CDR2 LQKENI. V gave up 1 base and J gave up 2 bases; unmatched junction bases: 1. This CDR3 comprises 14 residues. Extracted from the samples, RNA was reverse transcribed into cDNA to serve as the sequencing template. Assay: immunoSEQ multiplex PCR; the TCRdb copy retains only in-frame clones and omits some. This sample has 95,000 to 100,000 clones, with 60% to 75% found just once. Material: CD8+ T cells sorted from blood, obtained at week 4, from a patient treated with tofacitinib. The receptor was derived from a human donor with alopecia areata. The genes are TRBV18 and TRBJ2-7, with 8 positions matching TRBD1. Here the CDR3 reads CASSPRDRTYEQYF. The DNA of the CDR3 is TGTGCCAGCTCACCACGGGACAGGACCTACGAGCAGTACTTC. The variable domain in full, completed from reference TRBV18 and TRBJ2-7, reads NAGVMQNPRHLVRRRGQEARLRCSPMKGHSHVYWYRQLPEEGLKFMVYLQKENIIDESGMPKERFSAEFPKEGPSILRIQQVVRGDSAAYFCASSPRDRTYEQYFGPGTRLTVT.